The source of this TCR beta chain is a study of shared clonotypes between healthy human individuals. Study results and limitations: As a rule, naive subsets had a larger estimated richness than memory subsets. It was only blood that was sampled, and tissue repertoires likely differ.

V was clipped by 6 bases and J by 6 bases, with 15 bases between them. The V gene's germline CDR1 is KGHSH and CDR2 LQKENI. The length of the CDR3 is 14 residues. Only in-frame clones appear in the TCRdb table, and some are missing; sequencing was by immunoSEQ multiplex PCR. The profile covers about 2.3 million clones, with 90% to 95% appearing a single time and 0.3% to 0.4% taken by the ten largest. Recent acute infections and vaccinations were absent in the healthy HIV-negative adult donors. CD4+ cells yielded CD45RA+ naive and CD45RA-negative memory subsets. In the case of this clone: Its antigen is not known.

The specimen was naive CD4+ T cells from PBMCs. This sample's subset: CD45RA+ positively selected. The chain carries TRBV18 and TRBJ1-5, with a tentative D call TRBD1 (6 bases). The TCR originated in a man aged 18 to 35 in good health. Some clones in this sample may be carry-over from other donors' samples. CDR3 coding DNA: TGTGCCAGCTCCGTCGAACAGGGAGGTCAGCCCCAGCATTTT. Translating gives CASSVEQGGQPQHF.